These T cell receptor beta chains were read from a single sample in a study of T-cell reconstitution after alpha-beta-depleted transplantation in children. In TCRdb, the PCR reads were re-called with MiXCR into one record per CDR3 protein. The table records about 72,000 distinct CDR3 sequences, more than 5.5% of them present only once. This material consisted of PBMCs from the stem cell graft donor, taken from the stem cell graft. The receptors shown here come from a human donor who donated a stem cell graft to a child with acute lymphoblastic leukemia. CDR3s include the opening cysteine and the closing phenylalanine or tryptophan. D genes are given only for firm matches. A row's size may be missing; if present it is once, few, many or a size class.

D gene | J gene | V gene | clone size | CDR3 protein | CDR3 DNA
. | TRBJ2-7 | TRBV6-1 | many | CASSEGEGRRIPYEQYF | TGTGCCAGCAGTGAAGGTGAGGGGCGACGGATCCCCTACGAGCAGTACTTC
. | TRBJ1-4 | TRBV5-1 | . | CASSLGTVKGEKLFF | TGCGCCAGCAGCTTGGGGACAGTAAAGGGTGAAAAACTGTTTTTT
TRBD1 | TRBJ1-5 | TRBV10-2 | few | CATTQGWDNQPQHF | TGCGCCACCACACAGGGGTGGGATAATCAGCCCCAGCATTTT
. | TRBJ2-7 | TRBV7-9 | few | CASSPDLPRILYEQYF | TGTGCCAGCAGTCCTGACCTCCCACGGATACTCTACGAGCAGTACTTC
. | TRBJ1-5 | TRBV28 | . | CASRGLFSNQPQHF | TGTGCCAGCAGGGGACTGTTTAGCAATCAGCCCCAGCATTTT
. | TRBJ2-1 | TRBV5-6 | many | CASSPGHQGNNEQFF | TGTGCCAGCAGCCCGGGACATCAGGGTAACAATGAGCAGTTCTTC
. | TRBJ2-1 | TRBV18 | many | CASSPRGKDYNEQFF | TGTGCCAGCTCACCACGTGGTAAAGACTACAATGAGCAGTTCTTC
. | TRBJ1-3 | TRBV5-1 | many | CASSLLGATGNTIYF | TGCGCCAGCAGCTTGCTGGGGGCAACTGGAAACACCATATATTTT
TRBD1 | TRBJ2-7 | TRBV7-6 | many | CSSSPQAEGAYEQYF | TGTTCCAGCAGCCCTCAAGCCGAGGGGGCTTATGAGCAGTACTTC
TRBD1 | TRBJ1-6 | TRBV12-3/TRBV12-4 | many | CASSPGQVPISPLHF | TGTGCCAGCAGCCCAGGACAGGTTCCGATTTCACCCCTCCACTTT
. | TRBJ2-5 | TRBV18 | many | CASSPIGGETQYF | TGTGCCAGCTCACCGATTGGCGGCGAGACCCAGTACTTC
. | TRBJ2-3 | TRBV27 | many | CASSLGGDTQYF | TGTGCCAGCAGTTTAGGGGGAGATACGCAGTATTTT
TRBD1 | TRBJ2-1 | TRBV27 | many | CASSLSWQGDNEQFF | TGTGCCAGCAGTTTATCGTGGCAGGGGGACAATGAGCAGTTCTTC
TRBD2 | TRBJ2-2 | TRBV18 | many | CASSPAYDGGDTGELFF | TGTGCCAGCTCACCGGCCTATGACGGGGGGGACACCGGGGAGCTGTTTTTT
. | TRBJ1-5 | TRBV12-3/TRBV12-4 | . | CASSSAVMTGAGQPQHF | TGTGCCAGCAGTTCGGCTGTGATGACGGGGGCAGGTCAGCCCCAGCATTTT
. | TRBJ1-2 | TRBV24-1 | many | CATSDPELNYGYTF | TGTGCCACCAGTGATCCAGAACTCAACTATGGCTACACCTTC
. | TRBJ1-1 | TRBV27 | . | CASSLRPIRGYGTEAFF | TGTGCCAGCAGTTTACGTCCTATTCGGGGGTATGGGACTGAAGCTTTCTTT
. | TRBJ1-1 | TRBV29-1 | many | CSVEVFPPNTEAFF | TGCAGCGTTGAAGTTTTCCCTCCCAACACTGAAGCTTTCTTT
TRBD2 | TRBJ2-5 | TRBV5-6 | many | CASSLVAGGKQTQYF | TGTGCCAGCAGCTTGGTAGCGGGGGGCAAGCAGACCCAGTACTTC
. | TRBJ1-6 | TRBV5-1 | . | CASSPGVTGPSPLHF | TGCGCCAGCAGCCCGGGGGTCACAGGGCCCTCACCCCTCCACTTT
. | TRBJ1-5 | TRBV7-3 | many | CAISLIVGLPARSNQPQHF | TGTGCCATCAGCTTAATAGTCGGCCTCCCGGCCCGTAGCAATCAGCCCCAGCATTTT
TRBD2 | TRBJ2-1 | TRBV5-1 | many | CASSLRTAERGGPEFF | TGCGCCAGCAGCTTGAGGACTGCTGAGCGGGGGGGCCCGGAGTTCTTC
TRBD1 | TRBJ1-2 | TRBV6-5 | many | CASSPDRGQRIYGYTF | TGTGCCAGCAGCCCGGACAGGGGGCAGCGCATTTATGGCTACACCTTC
. | TRBJ1-6 | TRBV20-1 | many | CSASEATGPNSPLHF | TGCAGTGCTAGTGAAGCGACAGGACCTAATTCACCCCTCCACTTT
. | TRBJ2-5 | TRBV7-2 | many | CAPACGAETQYF | TGTGCCCCAGCTTGCGGGGCGGAGACCCAGTACTTC
. | TRBJ2-7 | TRBV5-1 | few | CASSLGRLAYEQYF | TGCGCCAGCAGCCTCGGTCGTTTGGCCTACGAGCAGTACTTC
. | TRBJ2-1 | TRBV6-1 | many | CASSKGGDYNEQFF | TGTGCCAGCAGTAAAGGGGGGGACTACAATGAGCAGTTCTTC
. | TRBJ2-3 | TRBV7-2 | many | CASSLPWEADTQYF | TGTGCCAGCAGCTTACCATGGGAGGCAGATACGCAGTATTTT
TRBD2 | TRBJ2-3 | TRBV9 | many | CASSVLAGGRDTQYF | TGTGCCAGCAGCGTCCTAGCGGGAGGGCGGGATACGCAGTATTTT
. | TRBJ2-3 | TRBV4-3 | . | CASSQIWTSTDTQYF | TGCGCCAGCAGCCAGATATGGACTAGCACAGATACGCAGTATTTT
TRBD1 | TRBJ2-7 | TRBV7-2 | many | CASSLGFHYRTGGEQYF | TGTGCCAGCAGCTTAGGGTTTCATTATAGGACAGGAGGCGAGCAGTACTTC
TRBD1 | TRBJ2-2 | TRBV7-9 | medium-sized | CASSLPGGEKNTGELFF | TGTGCCAGCAGCTTACCAGGGGGCGAAAAAAACACCGGGGAGCTGTTTTTT
TRBD1 | TRBJ2-7 | TRBV6-5 | . | CATNRGNEQYF | TGTGCCACTAACAGGGGTAACGAGCAGTACTTC
. | TRBJ1-5 | TRBV20-1 | few | CSVLGSSNQPQHF | TGCAGTGTATTGGGCAGCAGCAATCAGCCCCAGCATTTT
TRBD1 | TRBJ2-5 | TRBV2 | many | CASKVTGGSETQYF | TGTGCCAGCAAGGTCACAGGGGGTAGCGAGACCCAGTACTTC
TRBD2 | TRBJ2-7 | TRBV9 | many | CASSPGTSGMRDFYEQYF | TGTGCCAGCAGCCCCGGGACTAGCGGGATGAGGGATTTCTACGAGCAGTACTTC
. | TRBJ1-5 | TRBV3-1 | many | CASSEGHFNNQPQHF | TGTGCCAGCAGTGAGGGGCACTTTAACAATCAGCCCCAGCATTTT
. | TRBJ2-3 | TRBV5-1 | many | CASSLDGTYTDTQYF | TGCGCCAGCAGCTTGGACGGGACCTACACAGATACGCAGTATTTT
. | TRBJ1-1 | TRBV10-1 | . | CASSESTGAQAFF | TGCGCCAGCAGTGAGTCAACGGGGGCGCAAGCTTTCTTT
. | TRBJ2-7 | TRBV5-1 | few | CASSPSGAANLYEQYF | TGCGCCAGCAGCCCGTCAGGTGCAGCAAACTTGTACGAGCAGTACTTC
. | TRBJ2-3 | TRBV7-9 | many | CASSLGDMDTQYF | TGTGCCAGCAGCCTCGGCGATATGGATACGCAGTATTTT
. | TRBJ2-6 | TRBV10-3 | . | CAISEGSGANVLTF | TGTGCCATCAGTGAAGGTTCCGGGGCCAACGTCCTGACTTTC
. | TRBJ1-6 | TRBV12-3/TRBV12-4 | . | CASSFGFSPLHF | TGTGCCAGCAGTTTCGGGTTTTCACCCCTCCACTTT
TRBD1 | TRBJ2-6 | TRBV7-9 | few | CASSRRTGAGANVLTF | TGTGCCAGCAGCCGACGGACAGGGGCCGGGGCCAACGTCCTGACTTTC
TRBD2 | TRBJ2-2 | TRBV6-1 | many | CASSKAGGPSNTGELFF | TGTGCCAGCAGTAAAGCGGGAGGGCCATCGAACACCGGGGAGCTGTTTTTT
. | TRBJ2-2 | TRBV10-1 | few | CASSADRLTGELFF | TGCGCCAGCAGTGCTGACAGACTTACCGGGGAGCTGTTTTTT
. | TRBJ1-2 | TRBV28 | . | CASSFPSILNGYTF | TGTGCCAGCAGTTTTCCATCAATCCTTAATGGCTACACCTTC
TRBD1 | TRBJ2-3 | TRBV6-2/TRBV6-3 | few | CASSYEPPGQGTDTQYF | TGTGCCAGCAGTTACGAGCCCCCGGGACAGGGCACAGATACGCAGTATTTT
TRBD1 | TRBJ2-7 | TRBV4-1 | . | CASSQARTGNYEQYF | TGCGCCAGCAGCCAAGCCCGGACAGGGAACTACGAGCAGTACTTC
TRBD2 | TRBJ2-7 | TRBV27 | many | CASSFTGLAGFSSYEQYF | TGTGCCAGCAGTTTCACGGGACTAGCGGGATTCAGCTCCTACGAGCAGTACTTC
TRBD1 | TRBJ2-6 | TRBV5-1 | many | CASSFPGQGSPGANVLTF | TGCGCCAGCAGCTTTCCGGGACAGGGATCTCCTGGGGCCAACGTCCTGACTTTC
. | TRBJ1-2 | TRBV9 | many | CASRNDPNYGYTF | TGTGCCAGCCGTAACGACCCTAACTATGGCTACACCTTC
. | TRBJ2-7 | TRBV4-2 | . | CASGPGLSYEQYF | TGTGCCAGCGGCCCCGGGCTCTCCTACGAGCAGTACTTC
. | TRBJ2-5 | TRBV20-1 | . | CSAFYGRLDGKETQYF | TGCAGTGCTTTTTACGGTCGTTTGGACGGGAAAGAGACCCAGTACTTC
. | TRBJ1-4 | TRBV2 | many | CASTEAGEKLFF | TGTGCCAGCACCGAGGCTGGTGAAAAACTGTTTTTT
. | TRBJ2-2 | TRBV4-3 | . | CASSQEGGGRTGELFF | TGCGCCAGCAGCCAAGAGGGAGGGGGCCGGACCGGGGAGCTGTTTTTT
TRBD2 | TRBJ2-1 | TRBV27 | many | CASSTGLAEQFF | TGTGCCAGCAGTACGGGACTAGCGGAGCAGTTCTTC
. | TRBJ1-6 | TRBV12-3/TRBV12-4 | many | CASSFYTPGVSPLHF | TGTGCCAGCAGTTTTTATACCCCAGGGGTTTCACCCCTCCATTTT
. | TRBJ2-6 | TRBV5-1 | many | CASSFESSGANVLTF | TGCGCCAGCAGCTTCGAGAGCTCTGGGGCCAACGTCCTGACTTTC
TRBD1 | TRBJ1-2 | TRBV5-1 | many | CASSPTGSTTPTIGYTF | TGCGCCAGCAGCCCGACAGGGAGCACGACCCCCACTATTGGCTACACCTTC